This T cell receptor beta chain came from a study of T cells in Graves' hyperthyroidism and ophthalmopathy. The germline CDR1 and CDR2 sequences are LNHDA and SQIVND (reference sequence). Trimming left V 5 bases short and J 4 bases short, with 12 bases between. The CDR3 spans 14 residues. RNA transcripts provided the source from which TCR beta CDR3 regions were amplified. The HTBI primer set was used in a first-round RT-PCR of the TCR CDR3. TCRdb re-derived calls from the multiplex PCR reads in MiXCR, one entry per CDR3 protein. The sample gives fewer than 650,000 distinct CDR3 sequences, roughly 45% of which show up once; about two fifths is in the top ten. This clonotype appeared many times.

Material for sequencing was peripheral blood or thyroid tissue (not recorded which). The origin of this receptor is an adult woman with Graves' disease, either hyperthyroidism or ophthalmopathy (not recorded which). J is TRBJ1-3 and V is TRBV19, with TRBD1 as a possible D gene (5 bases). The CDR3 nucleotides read TGTGCCAGTAGTCACCAAGGGGTCGGAAACACCATATATTTT. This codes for CASSHQGVGNTIYF. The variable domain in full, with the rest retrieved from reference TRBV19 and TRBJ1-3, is DGGITQSPKYLFRKEGQNVTLSCEQNLNHDAMYWYRQDPGQGLRLIYYSQIVNDFQKGDIAEGYSVSREKKESFPLTVTSAQKNPTAFYLCASSHQGVGNTIYFGEGSWLTVV.